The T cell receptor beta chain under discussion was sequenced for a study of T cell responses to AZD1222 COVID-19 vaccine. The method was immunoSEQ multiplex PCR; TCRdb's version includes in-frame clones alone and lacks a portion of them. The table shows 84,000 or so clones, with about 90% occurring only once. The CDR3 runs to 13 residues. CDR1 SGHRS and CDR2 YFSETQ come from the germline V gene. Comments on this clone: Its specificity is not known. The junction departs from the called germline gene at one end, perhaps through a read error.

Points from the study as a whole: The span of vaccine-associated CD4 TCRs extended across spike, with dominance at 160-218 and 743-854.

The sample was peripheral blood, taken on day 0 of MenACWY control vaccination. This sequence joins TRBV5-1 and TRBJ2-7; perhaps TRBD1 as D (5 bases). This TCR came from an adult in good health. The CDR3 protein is CASSLATAKIWDF. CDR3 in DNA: TGCGCCAGCAGCTTGGCGACAGCCAAGATTTGGGACTTC.